Listed below are T cell receptor beta chains from one sample, sequenced in a study of OX40 agonist ivuxolimab in advanced cancers. Here immunoSEQ multiplex PCR was the method, and the copy in TCRdb shows in-frame clones only, minus some. The sample gives roughly 100,000 clones, 87% of which show up once; about 0.33% is in the top ten. The sample in question was CD4+ or CD8+ T cells sorted from blood, obtained in a trial of the OX40 agonist ivuxolimab. Receptor source: an adult with an advanced solid tumor such as melanoma, head and neck, liver or kidney cancer. Both conserved end residues are part of each CDR3. D genes are given only for firm matches. Clone sizes are given selectively: once, few, many, or a class where the clone is expanded.

>-|once|TRBJ1-2|TRBV5-1
CASTIQRAGYTF
TGCGCCAGCACGATACAGCGGGCTGGCTACACCTTC
>-|-|TRBJ2-5|TRBV7-5
CARSLDQTPYF
TGTGCCAGAAGCTTAGACCAGACCCCGTACTTC
>-|-|TRBJ1-1|TRBV6-5
CASSYSNLGTAFF
TGTGCCAGCAGTTACTCGAACTTAGGGACGGCTTTCTTT
>-|once|TRBJ2-1|TRBV7-6
CASSPQTPKPLDEQFF
TGTGCCAGCAGCCCCCAGACCCCCAAGCCTTTAGATGAGCAGTTCTTC
>-|-|TRBJ2-3|TRBV2
CASSGRDLSTDTQYF
TGTGCCAGCAGTGGCCGGGACTTAAGCACAGATACGCAGTATTTT
>-|-|TRBJ2-5|TRBV4-1
CASTQEGAGLSRETQYF
TGCGCCAGCACTCAAGAGGGTGCGGGACTTAGCCGTGAGACCCAGTACTTC
>TRBD1|-|TRBJ2-7|TRBV27
CASSPRTGYEQYF
TGTGCCAGCAGTCCCAGGACAGGGTACGAGCAGTACTTC
>-|-|TRBJ1-6|TRBV9
CASSVGEPSPLHF
TGTGCCAGCAGCGTAGGGGAACCGTCACCCCTCCACTTT
>TRBD2|-|TRBJ2-7|TRBV7-2
CASSPNLAGGLYEQYF
TGTGCCAGCAGCCCAAATCTAGCGGGGGGGCTTTACGAGCAGTACTTC
>-|-|TRBJ1-5|TRBV10-3
CAISREGSNQPQHF
TGTGCCATCAGCCGAGAGGGGTCAAATCAGCCCCAGCATTTT
>TRBD1|-|TRBJ1-2|TRBV7-2
CASGDRRGGYTF
TGTGCCAGCGGGGACAGGAGAGGTGGCTACACCTTC
>TRBD2|-|TRBJ2-6|TRBV9
CASSVGVRGSGANVLTF
TGTGCCAGCAGCGTAGGCGTGCGGGGGTCCGGGGCCAACGTCCTGACTTTC
>TRBD1|-|TRBJ2-1|TRBV6-6
CASSYSGQTYNEQFF
TGTGCCAGCAGTTACTCGGGACAGACCTACAATGAGCAGTTCTTC
>TRBD1|-|TRBJ1-4|TRBV6-5
CASSYRTGGTSEKLFF
TGTGCCAGCAGTTACAGGACAGGGGGTACAAGTGAAAAACTGTTTTTT
>-|-|TRBJ2-5|TRBV30
CAWSVGGTVTQYF
TGTGCCTGGAGTGTAGGGGGAACTGTGACCCAGTACTTC
>TRBD2|-|TRBJ2-3|TRBV7-9
CASSFGGFTDTQYF
TGTGCCAGCAGCTTCGGGGGGTTCACAGATACGCAGTATTTT
>-|-|TRBJ1-2|TRBV6-1
CASSPIGYTF
TGTGCCAGCAGCCCAATTGGCTACACCTTC
>TRBD2|-|TRBJ2-1|TRBV6-4
CASSEASGGFSSYNEQFF
TGTGCCAGCAGTGAGGCTAGCGGGGGTTTTAGCTCCTACAATGAGCAGTTCTTC
>-|-|TRBJ2-3|TRBV5-1
CASSSTGSTDTQYF
TGCGCCAGCAGCTCAACGGGAAGCACAGATACGCAGTATTTT
>TRBD1|few|TRBJ2-3|TRBV29-1
CSVHRGSTDTQYF
TGCAGCGTGCACAGGGGGAGCACAGATACGCAGTATTTT
>-|-|TRBJ1-3|TRBV7-9
CASSLAGVSGNTIYF
TGTGCCAGCAGCCTTGCAGGAGTCTCTGGAAACACCATATATTTT
>-|once|TRBJ2-1|TRBV21-1
CASSKGWWRSYNEQFF
TGTGCCAGCAGCAAAGGGTGGTGGAGGTCCTACAATGAGCAGTTCTTC
>-|-|TRBJ2-2|TRBV7-8
CASSRASTGELFF
TGTGCCAGCAGCCGGGCGAGCACCGGGGAGCTGTTTTTT
>-|-|TRBJ1-3|TRBV28
CASSFRGGGNTIYF
TGTGCCAGCAGTTTCCGGGGCGGTGGAAACACCATATATTTT
>-|-|TRBJ2-5|TRBV5-5
CASSLASGANAAQYF
TGTGCCAGCAGCTTGGCTTCGGGGGCCAATGCGGCCCAGTACTTC
>-|-|TRBJ1-4|TRBV7-2
CASSLDRPQTNEKLFF
TGTGCCAGCAGCTTAGATCGTCCCCAGACGAATGAAAAACTGTTTTTT
>-|-|TRBJ1-1|TRBV7-9
CASNLREGGTEAFF
TGTGCCAGCAACCTGAGGGAGGGAGGCACTGAAGCTTTCTTT
>-|-|TRBJ1-3|TRBV5-5
CASSLGGNTIYF
TGTGCCAGCAGCTTAGGGGGAAACACCATATATTTT
>-|-|TRBJ2-2|TRBV21-1
CASSKGGSAGELFF
TGTGCCAGCAGCAAAGGAGGTAGCGCCGGGGAGCTGTTTTTT
>-|-|TRBJ2-1|TRBV6-1
CASSSIREQFF
TGTGCCAGCAGTTCCATCAGGGAGCAGTTCTTC
>TRBD1|-|TRBJ1-6|TRBV27
CASTADRDRDSPLHF
TGTGCCAGCACCGCCGACCGGGACAGGGATTCACCCCTCCACTTT
>-|-|TRBJ2-7|TRBV5-1
CASSLSPVSYEQYF
TGCGCCAGCAGCTTGAGCCCCGTCTCCTACGAGCAGTACTTC
>TRBD1|once|TRBJ1-2|TRBV6-5
CASSRAIRDSYGYTF
TGTGCCAGCAGCCGAGCAATCCGGGACAGCTATGGCTACACCTTC
>TRBD1|-|TRBJ2-7|TRBV13
CASSLGHRDRASYEQYF
TGTGCCAGCAGCTTAGGTCATCGGGACAGGGCGTCCTACGAGCAGTACTTC
>-|few|TRBJ1-2|TRBV6-5
CASSTTNYGYTF
TGTGCCAGCAGCACGACAAACTATGGCTACACCTTC
>TRBD2|-|TRBJ2-7|TRBV12-5
CASGLTGLAGYEQYF
TGTGCTAGTGGTTTGACGGGACTAGCGGGCTACGAGCAGTACTTC
>-|-|TRBJ2-2|TRBV7-2
CASSLAGGSNTGELFF
TGTGCCAGCAGCTTAGCGGGGGGCTCGAACACCGGGGAGCTGTTTTTT
>-|-|TRBJ2-1|TRBV6-5
CASSGGNEQFF
TGTGCCAGCAGTGGGGGGAATGAGCAGTTCTTC
>TRBD2|-|TRBJ2-5|TRBV18
CASSPFSGGANRETQYF
TGTGCCAGCTCACCCTTTAGCGGGGGGGCGAATCGGGAGACCCAGTACTTC
>-|once|TRBJ2-1|TRBV5-1
CASSETSYNEQFF
TGCGCCAGCAGCGAGACTAGCTACAATGAGCAGTTCTTC
>TRBD2|-|TRBJ2-3|TRBV5-1
CASSPGGGPDTQYF
TGCGCCAGCAGCCCCGGGGGGGGCCCAGATACGCAGTATTTT
>TRBD2|-|TRBJ2-3|TRBV2
CASRAGLAGRDPLKTDTQYF
TGTGCCAGCAGAGCGGGGCTAGCGGGGCGCGACCCACTGAAGACAGATACGCAGTATTTT
>-|few|TRBJ2-2|TRBV7-9
CASSLASGPIPTGELFF
TGTGCCAGCAGCTTAGCCTCAGGGCCTATACCCACCGGGGAGCTGTTTTTT
>-|-|TRBJ1-5|TRBV12-5
CASGLVGDFQPQHF
TGTGCTAGTGGTTTGGTGGGGGATTTCCAGCCCCAGCATTTT
>TRBD2|-|TRBJ2-7|TRBV9
CASSVDPAGATYEQYF
TGTGCCAGCAGCGTAGACCCAGCGGGGGCCACCTACGAGCAGTACTTC
>TRBD2|-|TRBJ2-7|TRBV7-2
CASSPRAGGYEQYF
TGTGCCAGCAGCCCCCGTGCGGGGGGTTACGAGCAGTACTTC
>TRBD1|-|TRBJ1-5|TRBV6-1
CASSLQGNSNQPQHF
TGTGCCAGCAGTTTACAGGGGAATAGCAATCAGCCCCAGCATTTT
>-|once|TRBJ1-3|TRBV5-4
CASSDRQFGNTIYF
TGTGCCAGCAGTGACAGACAGTTTGGAAACACCATATATTTT
>-|-|TRBJ2-5|TRBV19
CASSNSRQETQYF
TGTGCCAGTAGTAATTCGCGTCAAGAGACCCAGTACTTC
>TRBD2|-|TRBJ2-2|TRBV19
CASIPSLAGGRTGELFF
TGTGCCAGTATCCCCAGTCTAGCGGGGGGAAGGACCGGGGAGCTGTTTTTT
>TRBD1|-|TRBJ1-1|TRBV12-5
CASAITGTGAFF
TGTGCTAGTGCCATAACCGGGACAGGCGCTTTCTTT
>-|-|TRBJ1-2|TRBV2
CASSESGNGYTF
TGTGCCAGCAGTGAGTCAGGGAATGGCTACACCTTC
>-|once|TRBJ2-3|TRBV7-6
CASSLLAAGSSTDTQYF
TGTGCCAGCAGCCTCCTGGCGGCGGGGTCTAGCACAGATACGCAGTATTTT
>-|-|TRBJ1-6|TRBV5-1
CALKPNSPLHF
TGCGCCCTCAAGCCGAATTCACCCCTCCACTTT
>-|-|TRBJ2-3|TRBV5-1
CASSLAADTQYF
TGCGCCAGCAGCCTGGCGGCAGATACGCAGTATTTT
>-|few|TRBJ2-6|TRBV6-1
CASSESLFRSGANVLTF
TGTGCCAGCAGTGAATCTCTGTTCCGCTCTGGGGCCAACGTCCTGACTTTC
>-|-|TRBJ1-1|TRBV29-1
CSVAPARSGKMNTEAFF
TGCAGCGTTGCCCCGGCGAGATCAGGGAAAATGAACACTGAAGCTTTCTTT
>TRBD1|-|TRBJ1-3|TRBV7-2
CASSTLGTGLGNTIYF
TGTGCCAGCAGCACCCTGGGGACAGGGCTCGGAAACACCATATATTTT
>-|-|TRBJ1-1|TRBV9
CASSVASYGDSAEAFF
TGTGCCAGCAGCGTAGCTTCATATGGGGATTCGGCTGAAGCTTTCTTT